What follows are 6 T cell receptor beta chains derived from one specimen sequenced in a study of vaccination and CD4 T cells after COVID-19. The Oncomine TCR Beta short-read assay was applied to DNA of cultured CD4+ T cells. Each CDR3 protein is one row after TCRdb ran MiXCR on the PCR reads. The sample lists more than 10,000 distinct CDR3 sequences, 35% to 40% occurring once. Treatment noted: approximately nine-day PBMC culture with coronavirus spike peptide pools or control peptides (ViraFEST assay). Their cognate antigens are unknown. The source material was cultured CD4+ T cells from blood. The source is a human donor with COVID-19.

This clonotype appeared a few times. The J gene is TRBJ1-2, the V gene TRBV20-1; TRBD1 agrees at 8 bases. The CDR3 length is 13 residues. After removal of 5 bases from V and 3 bases from J, the junction contained 5 bases not matched to a gene. Looked up from germline, CDR1 is DFQATT and CDR2 is SNEGSKA (reference sequence). Here the CDR3 reads CSASTGGYYGYTF. DNA of the CDR3: TGCAGTGCTTCAACAGGGGGTTACTATGGCTACACCTTC.

The V call is TRBV20-1, the J call TRBJ1-5, with 10 nucleotides matching TRBD1. Germline loops: CDR1 DFQATT, CDR2 SNEGSKA (reference sequence). The CDR3 is 14 residues long. V lost 6 bases and J lost 2; bases outside the gene matches: 4. CDR3 in DNA: TGCAGTGCCAGCGGGACAGGGGGCAATCAGCCCCAGCATTTT. Translation gives CSASGTGGNQPQHF.

This chain uses TRBV7-2 with TRBJ2-5, with TRBD1 matching over 10 bases. CDR3 length: 15 amino acids. The germline V gene has CDR1 SGHTA and CDR2 FQGNSA. V was pared by 1 base and J by 5 bases, with 4 bases of the junction left unmatched. In DNA, the CDR3 is TGTGCCAGCAGCTTAGGCGGGACAGGGGTCGAGACCCAGTACTTC. Translating gives CASSLGGTGVETQYF.

The chain couples TRBV19 to TRBJ1-4; D may be TRBD1 (5 bases). The V and J ends lost 1 base and 0 bases respectively, with 9 bases between them. Germline loops: CDR1 LNHDA, CDR2 SQIVND (reference sequence). The CDR3 runs to 16 residues. The CDR3 is CASSIATGATNEKLFF. The CDR3 bases are TGTGCCAGTAGTATAGCCACAGGAGCAACTAATGAAAAACTGTTTTTT.

This clonotype was seen a handful of times. The genes are TRBV6-5 and TRBJ1-4; TRBD1 matches 7 bases. This CDR3 has 18 residues. Germline V gives CDR1 MNHEY, CDR2 SVGAGI. V was clipped by 2 bases and J by 0 bases; unmatched bases: 9. CDR3 sequence reads: CASSYAGGNYATNEKLFF. DNA of the CDR3: TGTGCCAGCAGTTACGCAGGGGGGAATTATGCAACTAATGAAAAACTGTTTTTT.

A single count supports this clonotype. J is TRBJ1-4 and V is TRBV6-1; D not certain. V was pared by 8 bases and J by 5 bases, with 12 bases between. The germline gives CDR1 MNHNS, CDR2 SASEGT. The CDR3 consists of 13 residues. This chain's CDR3 is CASRMHRNEKLFF. DNA for the CDR3: TGTGCCAGCCGAATGCACCGGAATGAAAAACTGTTTTTT.